Listed below are T cell receptor beta chains from one sample, sequenced in a study of OX40 agonist ivuxolimab in advanced cancers. This table comes from immunoSEQ multiplex PCR, and its TCRdb copy is limited to in-frame clones, with some not included. The repertoire consists of more than 70,000 clones, with roughly 85% occurring once and the leading ten covering around 0.5%. The sequences come from CD4+ or CD8+ T cells sorted from blood, collected in a trial of the OX40 agonist ivuxolimab. These receptors were obtained from an adult with an advanced solid tumor such as melanoma, head and neck, liver or kidney cancer. Both conserved end residues are part of each CDR3. D genes are given only for firm matches. Only part of the rows carry a size: once, few, many, or a class if the clone is expanded.

TRBV6-5	medium-sized	TRBJ1-6	TRBD1	CASSYSRTGDSPLHF	TGTGCCAGCAGTTACTCCCGGACAGGGGATTCACCCCTCCACTTT
TRBV10-3	.	TRBJ1-2	.	CASEPTGGGGYGYTF	TGTGCCAGCGAACCCACAGGCGGGGGGGGGTATGGCTACACCTTC
TRBV9	once	TRBJ1-1	.	CASSPQQWGTEAFF	TGTGCCAGCAGCCCCCAGCAGTGGGGCACTGAAGCTTTCTTT
TRBV28	.	TRBJ2-1	.	CASRRGAASSYNEQFF	TGTGCCAGCAGACGCGGAGCGGCGTCCTCCTACAATGAGCAGTTCTTC
TRBV9	.	TRBJ2-7	.	CASSRGRGPSSYEQYF	TGTGCCAGCAGCCGAGGAAGGGGTCCCAGCTCCTACGAGCAGTACTTC
TRBV7-2	.	TRBJ2-1	TRBD1	CASSQDRGAYNEQFF	TGTGCCAGCAGTCAAGACAGGGGCGCCTACAATGAGCAGTTCTTC
TRBV5-1	.	TRBJ2-5	.	CASSQGGLGETQYF	TGCGCCAGCAGCCAGGGGGGTTTGGGAGAGACCCAGTACTTC
TRBV28	.	TRBJ1-1	.	CASSSGTAMNTEAFF	TGTGCCAGCAGTTCTGGGACGGCTATGAACACTGAAGCTTTCTTT
TRBV28	.	TRBJ2-7	.	CASSFGGREQYF	TGTGCCAGCAGTTTTGGCGGGCGGGAGCAGTACTTC
TRBV7-2	once	TRBJ1-2	.	CASSLGQNYGYTF	TGTGCCAGCAGCTTGGGCCAGAACTATGGCTACACCTTC
TRBV4-3	once	TRBJ1-5	.	CASSPSTGNSNQPQHF	TGCGCCAGCAGCCCCAGCACAGGAAATAGCAATCAGCCCCAGCATTTT
TRBV5-1	.	TRBJ2-1	TRBD2	CASSLGREGLDEQFF	TGCGCCAGCAGCCTAGGCCGGGAGGGCCTCGATGAGCAGTTCTTC
TRBV5-4	.	TRBJ1-1	.	CASSLPGWITEAFF	TGTGCCAGCAGCTTGCCTGGCTGGATCACTGAAGCTTTCTTT